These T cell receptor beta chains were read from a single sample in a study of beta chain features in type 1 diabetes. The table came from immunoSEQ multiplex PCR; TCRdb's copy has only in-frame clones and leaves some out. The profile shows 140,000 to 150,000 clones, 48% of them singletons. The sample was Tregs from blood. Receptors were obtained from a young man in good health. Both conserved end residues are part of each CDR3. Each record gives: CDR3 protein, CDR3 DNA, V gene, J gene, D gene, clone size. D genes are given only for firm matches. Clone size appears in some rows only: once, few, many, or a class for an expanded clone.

CSASYYGYTF	TGCAGTGCTTCTTACTATGGCTACACCTTC	TRBV20-1	TRBJ1-2	.	.
CASSVLGGALYNEQFF	TGCGCCAGCAGCGTACTGGGCGGGGCACTATACAATGAGCAGTTCTTC	TRBV5-1	TRBJ2-1	.	few
CASSLVRNTEAFF	TGTGCCAGCAGCTTAGTCAGGAACACTGAAGCTTTCTTT	TRBV7-8	TRBJ1-1	.	.
CASPQRGASGANVLTF	TGTGCCAGCCCGCAGCGGGGGGCCTCTGGGGCCAACGTCCTGACTTTC	TRBV2	TRBJ2-6	TRBD2	.
CASSKGVRRLGVAKNIQYF	TGTGCCAGCAGCAAAGGCGTAAGGCGGTTAGGGGTAGCCAAAAACATTCAGTACTTC	TRBV21-1	TRBJ2-4	.	.
CASGGTGTYNQPQHF	TGTGCCAGCGGGGGGACAGGGACGTACAATCAGCCCCAGCATTTT	TRBV2	TRBJ1-5	TRBD1	.
CASSNMVEKLFF	TGTGCCAGCAGTAACATGGTGGAAAAACTGTTTTTT	TRBV7-2	TRBJ1-4	.	.
CASSFRDLGNQPQHF	TGTGCCAGCAGCTTCCGGGACTTGGGCAATCAGCCCCAGCATTTT	TRBV7-2	TRBJ1-5	.	.
CSVGDRVANEQFF	TGCAGCGTTGGGGACAGGGTCGCCAATGAGCAGTTCTTC	TRBV29-1	TRBJ2-1	TRBD1	few
CASSHGQGQAYEQYF	TGCGCCAGCAGCCACGGACAGGGACAGGCGTACGAGCAGTACTTC	TRBV5-1	TRBJ2-7	TRBD1	.
CASSLAGGSYGYTF	TGTGCCAGCAGTTTGGCAGGGGGTAGTTATGGCTACACCTTC	TRBV28	TRBJ1-2	TRBD1	once
CASRDGLAGALSYEQYF	TGTGCCAGCAGAGACGGACTAGCGGGGGCCCTCTCCTACGAGCAGTACTTC	TRBV7-2	TRBJ2-7	TRBD2	.
CASSLLADEQFF	TGTGCCAGCAGTCTACTAGCTGATGAGCAGTTCTTC	TRBV28	TRBJ2-1	.	.
CASSPRDSLNTQYF	TGTGCCAGCAGTCCCCGGGACAGCCTTAATACGCAGTATTTT	TRBV6-6	TRBJ2-3	TRBD1	once